Below are 5 T cell receptor beta chains sequenced from a single sample in a study of blood T cell repertoires in COVID-19. Produced via immunoSEQ multiplex PCR; TCRdb's table is partial and in-frame only. Altogether roughly 360,000 clones are present, about 80% being singletons, with the ten largest covering approximately 1%. Sequencing was performed on peripheral blood. These receptors were taken from a human donor with acute or convalescent COVID-19. The donor label of this sample is uncertain.

This chain links TRBV5-1 with TRBJ1-3; a possible D gene is TRBD1 (5 bases). Germline V gene sequence: CDR1 SGHRS, CDR2 YFSETQ. Trimming removed 4 bases from V and 1 base from J, with 12 bases in between. The CDR3 sequence is 15 residues long. Here the CDR3 reads CASSLGHTSGNTIYF. In DNA, the CDR3 is TGCGCCAGCAGCCTCGGACATACGTCTGGAAACACCATATATTTT.

The chain links TRBV12-3 or TRBV12-4 to TRBJ1-5; no clear D gene. CDR3 length equals 12 residues. V lost 4 bases, J lost 10 bases, and 11 bases lay in between. CDR3 coding DNA: TGTGCCAGCAGTTCCACAGTCTACCCCCAGCATTTT. Amino acid sequence: CASSSTVYPQHF.

In regard to this clone: This sequence may be a read error, since a much larger clone differs from it by one base. Distinct nucleotide sequences in the sample also encode this CDR3. This chain joins TRBV7-8 and TRBJ1-1; possible D gene TRBD1, 5 bases. CDR1 SGHVS and CDR2 FQNEAQ come from the germline V gene. The CDR3 runs 13 residues. With 5 bases removed from V and 0 bases from J, the gap between germline ends came to 7 bases. The CDR3 region has the DNA TGTGCCAGCAGCCCAGGGCTGAACACTGAAGCTTTCTTT. Translation: CASSPGLNTEAFF.

This clone was seen a single time. The CDR3 DNA reads as TGTGCCAGTAGTATAGCGGCGGGATCAGCTTTAGGAGGCTACACCTTC. Its translation: CASSIAAGSALGGYTF. The rearrangement uses TRBV19 and TRBJ1-2; no clear D. Germline CDR1 is LNHDA and CDR2 is SQIVND (reference sequence). The CDR3 spans 16 residues. Trimming stripped 1 base from V and 8 bases from J, with 20 bases between.

This clone has a handful of counts. The gene calls are TRBV29-1 and TRBJ1-2, with a tentative D call TRBD1 (5 bases). The CDR3 consists of 13 residues. Trimming removed 0 bases from V and 8 bases from J, with 13 bases in between. CDR1 is SQVTM and CDR2 is ANQGSEA in the germline V gene. CDR3 protein: CSVEDLGGKGYTF. The CDR3 nucleotides are TGCAGCGTTGAAGATCTCGGGGGTAAGGGCTACACCTTC.